This T cell receptor (beta chain) was recovered during a study of shared clonotypes between healthy human individuals. Unsorted PBMC contributed roughly 300 ng DNA, tens of thousands of T cell genomes, to each replicate PCR. Libraries were prepared by immunoSEQ multiplex PCR; TCRdb keeps only in-frame clonotypes and omits some of them. This sample has fewer than 550,000 clones, with approximately 79% found just once. V lost 2 bases and J 5 bases, leaving 12 bases between the germline ends. Germline lookup yields CDR1 SGHTA and CDR2 FQGTGA. This CDR3 has 14 amino acids. The gene calls are TRBV7-3 and TRBJ2-5, with D perhaps matching TRBD1 (6 bases). Sequencing input: PBMCs. This TCR came from a middle-aged woman in good health. Some clones in this sample may be carry-over from other donors' samples. The CDR3 coding sequence is TGTGCCAGCAGCTTAGAGGCAGGGGCGGAGACCCAGTACTTC. As protein: CASSLEAGAETQYF. Complete variable domain (other parts from reference TRBV7-3 and TRBJ2-5): GAGVSQTPSNKVTEKGKYVELRCDPISGHTALYWYRQSLGQGPEFLIYFQGTGAADDSGLPNDRFFAVRPEGSVSTLKIQRTERGDSAVYLCASSLEAGAETQYFGPGTRLLVL.